This T cell receptor (beta chain) was sequenced in a study of cytomegalovirus exposure and HLA in healthy donors (dated by TCRdb to 2016 to 2017). For the wider study: A later analysis indicated that the 100 to 150 validation repertoires were generated on the platform also employed for the 700 or so repertoires of the first cohort. The aim of the study was to test whether cataloging public T cell receptors could identify signatures of past pathogen exposure. Along with the roughly 700-subject first cohort, a separate validation cohort of over a hundred different subjects was used. High-throughput TCR immunosequencing, statistical association of individual TCRs with disease status, and machine learning were combined to predict cytomegalovirus infection status. On the study overall, not on this receptor specifically: Cytomegalovirus status was reported to be diagnosed by the classifier with high specificity and sensitivity in both the original and validation cohorts. The authors suggested that the approach could potentially be extended to other disease states and immunological phenotypes. A later analysis had no HLA typing for the validation cohort, so co-occurrence there was scored across all 130 or so repertoires. In the study, 150 to 200 TCR beta chains were listed as associated with cytomegalovirus. Most TCR sequences were observed very rarely across donors, whereas some public TCRs were present in many individuals. Three of the identified cytomegalovirus-associated TCR beta chains were confirmed in vitro to be specific for cytomegalovirus antigens. Subsequent analysis determined that TCRs grouped into clusters in the first cohort also showed a tendency toward co-occurrence across the roughly 120 validation repertoires, and 90% to 95% of cluster scores exceeded 0.

Separate from the roughly 650-subject first cohort, the validation cohort of more than 90 subjects was the group to which the donors belonged. A note on this clone: Its antigen is still unknown. Within one base of it there is no much larger clone, and no base qualities were kept.

The CDR3 contains 18 residues, cysteine and phenylalanine counted. The entry retains the CDR3 DNA only, 54 bases that are in frame from base 1. The CDR1 and CDR2 encoded by the germline V gene are SNHLY and FYNNEI. Trimming removed 0 bases from V and 2 bases from J; the gene matches leave 8 bases unexplained. Library preparation was by the immunoSEQ multiplex PCR assay. In the original analysis: A statistical classification framework was developed to diagnose cytomegalovirus status using the catalog of TCR beta chain sequences. As stored in TCRdb, this immuneACCESS dataset retains in-frame rearrangements with V and J assigned. A fraction of the clones does not appear; measured against another copy, unresolved V genes explain less than half of the discrepancy, and the remainder lacks a known reason. Clonal size and the V and J genes are those of that table, whereas D and trimming came from the DNA. The sample has under 300,000 clones on record, 85% to 90% of them singletons. The ten largest clones take up 0.37% of the sample.

The receptor chain draws on TRBV2 and TRBJ1-5, with 9 middle bases fitting TRBD1. The origin of this receptor is a woman between 18 and 30 years old in good health and CMV-seronegative. Sample: PBMCs. CDR3 loop: CASSEAFGTGFGNQPQHF. The sequence in DNA is TGTGCCAGCAGTGAAGCGTTCGGGACAGGGTTTGGCAATCAGCCCCAGCATTTT.